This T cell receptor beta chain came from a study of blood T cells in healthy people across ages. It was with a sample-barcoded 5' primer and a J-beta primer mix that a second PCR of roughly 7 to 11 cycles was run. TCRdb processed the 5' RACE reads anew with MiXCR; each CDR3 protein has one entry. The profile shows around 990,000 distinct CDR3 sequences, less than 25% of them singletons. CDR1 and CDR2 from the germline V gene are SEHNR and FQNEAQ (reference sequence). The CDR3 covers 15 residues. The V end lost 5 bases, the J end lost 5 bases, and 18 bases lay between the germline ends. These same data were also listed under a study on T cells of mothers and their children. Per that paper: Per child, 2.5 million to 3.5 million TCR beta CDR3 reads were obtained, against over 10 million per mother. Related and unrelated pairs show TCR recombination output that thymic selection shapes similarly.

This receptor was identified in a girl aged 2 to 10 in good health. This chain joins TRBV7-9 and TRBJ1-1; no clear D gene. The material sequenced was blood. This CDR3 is CASSPRTEARTEAFF. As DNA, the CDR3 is TGTGCCAGCAGCCCACGCACAGAAGCCAGAACTGAAGCTTTCTTT.